This TCR beta chain was recorded in a study of blood T cell repertoires in COVID-19. This clone was seen only once. Germline V gene lookup returns CDR1 SGHDT and CDR2 YYEEEE. The CDR3 spans 15 residues. Trimming removed 4 bases from V and 1 base from J, with 9 bases in between. Using immunoSEQ multiplex PCR, the repertoire was profiled, and TCRdb retains in-frame clones only, with some absent. The data show 65,000 to 75,000 clones, about 91% seen once. Sequenced input: peripheral blood. This sequence originates from a human donor with active COVID-19. The donor label of this sample is uncertain. This rearrangement joins TRBV5-6 to TRBJ2-6; no reliable D call. The CDR3 protein is CASSPPGSGANVLTF. Written as DNA, the CDR3 is TGTGCCAGCAGCCCCCCGGGTTCTGGGGCCAACGTCCTGACTTTC.